Each of the 23 T cell receptor beta chains below was sequenced from the same sample in a study of blood T cell repertoires in COVID-19. Measured with immunoSEQ multiplex PCR; TCRdb has only the in-frame clones, and not every one. The profile shows 130,000 to 150,000 clones, roughly 82% of them singletons. The sample consisted of peripheral blood. These TCRs come from a human donor with acute or convalescent COVID-19. The donor label of this sample is uncertain.

Only a few counts were recorded for this clone. V gene TRBV19 combines with J gene TRBJ1-1; 9 positions match TRBD1. V shed 3 bases, J shed 5 bases, and the junction held 4 bases outside the gene matches. The CDR3 contains 14 residues. The germline V gene has CDR1 LNHDA and CDR2 SQIVND (reference sequence). The CDR3, as DNA: TGTGCCAGTAGTATCGGGACAGGGCTGACTGAAGCTTTCTTT. Its translation: CASSIGTGLTEAFF. Full variable domain (rest looked up from reference TRBV19 and TRBJ1-1): DGGITQSPKYLFRKEGQNVTLSCEQNLNHDAMYWYRQDPGQGLRLIYYSQIVNDFQKGDIAEGYSVSREKKESFPLTVTSAQKNPTAFYLCASSIGTGLTEAFFGQGTRLTVV.

V gene TRBV19 combines with J gene TRBJ1-5, with 10 bases fitting TRBD1. Germline V CDR1 and CDR2: LNHDA, SQIVND (reference sequence). The CDR3 totals 15 residues. V was pared by 8 bases and J by 6 bases, with 10 bases of the junction left unmatched. CDR3 sequence reads: CASSLSGTGVQPQHF. CDR3 bases: TGTGCCAGTTCCCTTTCGGGGACAGGGGTTCAGCCCCAGCATTTT.

This clone was observed a few times. The V and J genes are TRBV6-4 and TRBJ1-2, with 7 bases lining up with TRBD1. CDR1 MRHNA and CDR2 SNTAGT come from the germline V gene. The CDR3 spans 16 residues. Losses at the gene ends were 3 bases for V and 5 bases for J; bases not matched to a gene: 12. CDR3 sequence reads: CASSEPGLEGAYGYTF. Here the CDR3 DNA reads TGTGCCAGCAGTGAACCGGGGCTAGAGGGGGCATATGGCTACACCTTC.

V gene TRBV15 combines with J gene TRBJ1-1, with TRBD1 matching over 7 bases. Germline CDR1 is LNHNV and CDR2 is YYDKDF (reference sequence). The CDR3 is made up of 15 amino acids. Germline trimming cut 0 bases from V and 6 bases from J; bases unmatched to any gene: 7. The CDR3 reads CATSREGRGIAEAFF. Here the CDR3 DNA reads TGTGCCACCAGCAGAGAGGGCAGGGGGATTGCTGAAGCTTTCTTT.

The CDR3: CASSTAGTGEETQYF. The DNA of the CDR3 is TGTGCCAGCTCGACCGCCGGGACAGGGGAAGAGACCCAGTACTTC. The V gene is TRBV28, the J gene TRBJ2-5, with 10 bases aligning to TRBD1. CDR1 MDHEN and CDR2 SYDVKM come from the germline V gene. This CDR3 has 15 residues. J gave up 3 bases and V 8 bases, and 9 bases lay outside the gene matches. Looking up the rest from reference TRBV28 and TRBJ2-5 gives the full variable domain: DVKVTQSSRYLVKRTGEKVFLECVQDMDHENMFWYRQDPGLGLRLIYFSYDVKMKEKGDIPEGYSVSREKKERFSLILESASTNQTSMYLCASSTAGTGEETQYFGPGTRLLVL.

The chain has TRBV30 and TRBJ1-4; 7 nucleotides align to TRBD1. V gave up 0 bases and J gave up 10 bases; unmatched junction bases: 8. The CDR3 sequence is 14 residues long. CDR1 and CDR2 (germline): GTSNPN, SVGIG (reference sequence). CDR3 DNA: TGTGCCTGGAGTGTACGAGGGGGCAAGGGAAAACTGTTTTTT. This gives the protein CAWSVRGGKGKLFF.

The V and J genes are TRBV3-1 (or the pseudogene TRBV3-2) and TRBJ2-2; 8 nucleotides agree with TRBD2. CDR1 and CDR2 (germline): LGHDT, YNNKEL (reference sequence). The V and J ends lost 5 bases and 5 bases, in that order; junction bases with no gene match: 10. The CDR3 sequence is 16 residues long. For the CDR3, the DNA is TGTGCCAGCAGCTTTCTCTCGGGGGGGCTAACCGGGGAGCTGTTTTTT. Its protein product is CASSFLSGGLTGELFF.

The chain couples TRBV5-1 to TRBJ2-3, with a tentative D call TRBD2 (6 bases). The V and J ends lost 3 bases and 2 bases respectively, with 7 bases between them. The CDR3 runs 13 residues. Germline V lookup: CDR1 SGHRS, CDR2 YFSETQ. Here the CDR3 reads CASSSGDTDTQYF. DNA for the CDR3: TGCGCCAGCAGCTCGGGAGACACAGATACGCAGTATTTT.

The rearrangement links TRBV3-1 (or the pseudogene TRBV3-2) to TRBJ2-7; D gene uncertain. The length of the CDR3 is 15 residues. The V and J ends lost 1 base and 0 bases respectively, with 10 bases between them. From germline, CDR1 is LGHDT and CDR2 YNNKEL (reference sequence). The DNA for the CDR3 is TGTGCCAGCAGCCAAGGTTCGGGTAGCTCCTACGAGCAGTACTTC. Its protein product is CASSQGSGSSYEQYF.

J is TRBJ1-2 and V is TRBV5-4; D is unresolved. This CDR3 region has 14 residues. V shed 0 bases and J shed 8 bases, with 14 bases lying between them. Germline V gene data show CDR1 as SGHNT and CDR2 as YYREEE (reference sequence). In DNA form, the CDR3 reads TGTGCCAGCAGCTTGGACCAGGTAGCGGTAGGCTACACCTTC. Translating it yields CASSLDQVAVGYTF. Together with reference TRBV5-4 and TRBJ1-2, the CDR3 gives the full variable domain: ETGVTQSPTHLIKTRGQQVTLRCSSQSGHNTVSWYQQALGQGPQFIFQYYREEENGRGNFPPRFSGLQFPNYSSELNVNALELDDSALYLCASSLDQVAVGYTFGSGTRLTVV.

The rearrangement links TRBV19 to TRBJ2-2; 10 bases are shared with TRBD2. The CDR3 length is 15 residues. Trimming removed 7 bases from V and 6 bases from J; junction bases left unmatched: 8. Per the germline V gene, CDR1 is LNHDA and CDR2 is SQIVND (reference sequence). Written as DNA, the CDR3 is TGTGCCAGTACTCTAGCGGGGGTTGGGGCCGGGGAGCTGTTTTTT. Protein sequence: CASTLAGVGAGELFF.

The V gene is TRBV4-2, the J gene TRBJ1-4; TRBD1 agrees at 8 bases. J was trimmed by 5 bases and V by 0 bases; bases with no gene match: 8. In germline, CDR1 is LGHNA, CDR2 YNFKEQ. The CDR3 spans 17 residues. The CDR3 protein is CASSQDRLGTGNEKLFF. The CDR3 DNA reads as TGTGCCAGCAGCCAAGATCGACTCGGGACAGGAAATGAAAAACTGTTTTTT.

The chain employs TRBV5-4 and TRBJ1-6, with TRBD1 identical over 9 bases. With V trimmed by 4 bases and J by 0 bases, 8 bases remained unmatched. Germline V gene lookup returns CDR1 SGHNT and CDR2 YYREEE (reference sequence). CDR3 length: 18 amino acids. The CDR3 loop reads CASSDRPGQGSYNSPLHF. DNA of the CDR3: TGTGCCAGCAGCGACAGACCGGGACAGGGCTCCTATAATTCACCCCTCCACTTT.

The chain employs TRBV19 and TRBJ1-2; 7 bases map to TRBD1. The V gene end was trimmed by 6 bases and the J gene end by 4 bases; junction bases not matched to a gene: 11. The germline V gene encodes CDR1 LNHDA and CDR2 SQIVND (reference sequence). The CDR3 covers 15 residues. DNA for the CDR3: TGTGCCAGTAGCTCCTTTGGGGACAGCTTCTATGGCTACACCTTC. Translation: CASSSFGDSFYGYTF.

This sequence joins TRBV10-3 and TRBJ1-3, with TRBD1 identical over 9 bases. V shed 3 bases and J 2 bases; nucleotides not matched to a gene: 14. The CDR3 runs 19 residues. Germline values: CDR1 ENHRY, CDR2 SYGVKD. The CDR3 protein is CAISDFRDRAKRPGNTIYF. As DNA, the CDR3 is TGTGCCATCAGTGATTTCCGGGACAGGGCTAAGCGGCCTGGAAACACCATATATTTT.

A single count supports this clone. The chain uses TRBV19 and TRBJ1-2, with 8 bases fitting TRBD1. V gave up 9 bases and J gave up 7 bases; unmatched junction bases: 16. CDR3 length: 15 residues. Per germline, CDR1 LNHDA and CDR2 SQIVND (reference sequence). The CDR3 reads CASANPGQGQGGYTF. For the CDR3, the DNA is TGTGCCAGCGCGAATCCCGGACAGGGCCAGGGTGGCTACACCTTC.

V gene TRBV25-1 combines with J gene TRBJ2-2; 8 bases are a match to TRBD1. CDR1 and CDR2 (germline): MGHDK, SYGVNS. Trimming removed 7 bases from V and 2 bases from J; junction bases left unmatched: 6. This CDR3 has 15 residues. As DNA, the CDR3 is TGTGCCAGCACCCCGGACAGGGTAAACACCGGGGAGCTGTTTTTT. This encodes CASTPDRVNTGELFF.

The chain combines TRBV19 with TRBJ2-2; 7 positions agree with TRBD2. With 8 bases clipped from V and 7 bases from J, the junction kept 13 bases outside the gene matches. In germline, CDR1 is LNHDA, CDR2 SQIVND (reference sequence). The CDR3 spans 15 residues. CDR3 residues: CASCSIGTTIGELFF. CDR3 bases: TGTGCCAGTTGCAGTATAGGGACTACCATCGGGGAGCTGTTTTTT.

V gene TRBV5-1 combines with J gene TRBJ2-3; possible D gene TRBD1, 6 bases. V was clipped by 3 bases and J by 5 bases, with 16 bases between them. Germline V CDR1 and CDR2: SGHRS, YFSETQ. The length of the CDR3 is 15 residues. This CDR3 is CASSSTGSSGDTQYF. In DNA form, the CDR3 reads TGCGCCAGCAGCTCCACAGGGTCCTCCGGAGATACGCAGTATTTT.

A word on this clone: A junction boundary mismatches the germline segment, possibly from a read error. In DNA form, the CDR3 reads TGTGCCAGCAGTTTGGACAGGGGTGGAGAAAAACTGTTTTTT. Its protein product is CASSLDRGGEKLFF. The rearrangement joins TRBV5-8 to TRBJ1-4; TRBD1 agrees at 9 bases. The CDR3 consists of 14 residues. Germline V gene sequence: CDR1 SGHTS, CDR2 YDEGEE.

The chain carries TRBV3-1 (or the pseudogene TRBV3-2) and TRBJ1-1; D is unresolved. The V end lost 4 bases, the J end lost 1 base, and 16 bases lay between the germline ends. CDR3 length: 16 residues. CDR1 is LGHDT, CDR2 YNNKEL, per germline (reference sequence). The CDR3 loop reads CASSLLGRSSNTEAFF. CDR3 nucleotide sequence: TGTGCCAGCAGCCTATTAGGCAGGTCCTCGAACACTGAAGCTTTCTTT.

The chain uses TRBV11-2 and TRBJ2-3; weak D call: TRBD1 (5 bases). The CDR3 has 12 residues. V was trimmed by 2 bases and J by 11 bases, leaving 11 bases between them. Germline V gene lookup returns CDR1 SGHAT and CDR2 FQNNGV. The CDR3 nucleotides are TGTGCCAGCAGCTTAAGCAGGGTTGAGCAGTATTTT. It specifies CASSLSRVEQYF.

Here the CDR3 DNA reads TGTGCCAGCAGTGAAGCGCCGGGACTTCGCACAGATACGCAGTATTTT. Its protein is CASSEAPGLRTDTQYF. V gene TRBV2 combines with J gene TRBJ2-3; D is possibly TRBD2 (6 bases). Trimming cost V 0 bases and J 1 base, with 11 bases left between them. The germline V gene encodes CDR1 SNHLY and CDR2 FYNNEI. CDR3 length: 16 residues.